These T cell receptor beta chains were read from a single sample in a study of regulatory T cells in long-lasting Graves disease. TCRdb re-analysed the multiplex PCR reads in MiXCR, keeping a single row per CDR3 protein. The table shows 360,000 or so distinct CDR3 sequences, with around 15% occurring only once. The same specimen was also included in a second study, on T cells in Graves' hyperthyroidism and ophthalmopathy.

This specimen was peripheral blood mononuclear cells (PBMCs), taken at new diagnosis, from a patient treated with antithyroid drugs. The origin of the receptors is a young woman with Graves disease. CDR3s include the opening cysteine and the closing phenylalanine or tryptophan. Each record gives: D gene, J gene, clone size, V gene, CDR3 protein, CDR3 DNA. D genes are given only for firm matches. Size values are once, few and many counts, or a class for expanded clones, and some rows have none.

d_call: TRBD2; j_call: TRBJ2-3; clone_size: -; v_call: TRBV2; cdr3_aa: CASSEGGGAMGTDTQYF; cdr3_nt: TGTGCCAGCAGTGAAGGCGGGGGGGCCATGGGCACAGATACGCAGTATTTT
d_call: -; j_call: TRBJ2-2; clone_size: many; v_call: TRBV27; cdr3_aa: CASSLGDNTGELFF; cdr3_nt: TGTGCCAGCAGTTTAGGGGATAACACCGGGGAGCTGTTTTTT
d_call: -; j_call: TRBJ1-2; clone_size: -; v_call: TRBV6-1; cdr3_aa: CASSPDRFRGYTF; cdr3_nt: TGTGCCAGCAGTCCCGACAGGTTCCGAGGCTACACCTTC
d_call: TRBD1; j_call: TRBJ2-3; clone_size: -; v_call: TRBV6-2/TRBV6-3; cdr3_aa: CASSEATGGTDTQYF; cdr3_nt: TGTGCCAGCAGTGAAGCGACAGGGGGGACAGATACGCAGTATTTT
d_call: TRBD2; j_call: TRBJ2-5; clone_size: few; v_call: TRBV30; cdr3_aa: CAWSLGVAGGLETQYF; cdr3_nt: TGTGCCTGGAGCCTAGGGGTAGCGGGGGGGTTGGAGACCCAGTACTTC
d_call: TRBD1; j_call: TRBJ1-4; clone_size: once; v_call: TRBV6-5; cdr3_aa: CASSSPGQGDDLCF; cdr3_nt: TGTGCCAGCAGTTCACCCGGACAGGGCGATGACCTATGCTTT
d_call: TRBD2; j_call: TRBJ2-1; clone_size: -; v_call: TRBV6-1; cdr3_aa: CASSDLAGGLNEQFF; cdr3_nt: TGTGCCAGCAGTGATCTAGCGGGGGGGCTTAATGAGCAGTTCTTC
d_call: TRBD1; j_call: TRBJ1-2; clone_size: -; v_call: TRBV27; cdr3_aa: CASSLGQGASYGYTF; cdr3_nt: TGTGCCAGCAGTTTAGGACAGGGGGCAAGCTATGGCTACACCTTC
d_call: -; j_call: TRBJ1-4; clone_size: -; v_call: TRBV2; cdr3_aa: CASSASQRANEKLFF; cdr3_nt: TGTGCCAGCAGTGCCAGCCAAAGAGCCAATGAAAAACTGTTTTTT
d_call: -; j_call: TRBJ2-5; clone_size: -; v_call: TRBV9; cdr3_aa: CASSVVGGASETQYF; cdr3_nt: TGTGCCAGCAGCGTAGTAGGGGGGGCGTCGGAGACCCAGTACTTC
d_call: -; j_call: TRBJ2-7; clone_size: many; v_call: TRBV28; cdr3_aa: CASSLSRGGAYEQYF; cdr3_nt: TGTGCCAGCAGTTTATCAAGGGGGGGGGCCTACGAGCAGTACTTC
d_call: TRBD2; j_call: TRBJ2-2; clone_size: few; v_call: TRBV29-1; cdr3_aa: CSVVLSGRSNTGELFF; cdr3_nt: TGCAGCGTTGTCCTTAGCGGGAGGTCGAACACCGGGGAGCTGTTTTTT
d_call: TRBD2; j_call: TRBJ2-5; clone_size: few; v_call: TRBV5-4; cdr3_aa: CASSLGLAGGVWKETQYF; cdr3_nt: TGTGCCAGCAGCTTAGGACTAGCGGGGGGGGTTTGGAAAGAGACCCAGTACTTC
d_call: -; j_call: TRBJ1-5; clone_size: few; v_call: TRBV7-6; cdr3_aa: CASSIDPYSNQPQHF; cdr3_nt: TGTGCCAGCAGCATCGATCCTTATAGCAATCAGCCCCAGCATTTT
d_call: -; j_call: TRBJ2-5; clone_size: many; v_call: TRBV20-1; cdr3_aa: CSASQGPGETQYF; cdr3_nt: TGCAGTGCTAGTCAGGGACCAGGGGAGACCCAGTACTTC
d_call: TRBD1; j_call: TRBJ2-1; clone_size: few; v_call: TRBV4-1; cdr3_aa: CASSQEMGQGYNEQFF; cdr3_nt: TGCGCCAGCAGCCAAGAGATGGGACAGGGGTACAATGAGCAGTTCTTC
d_call: -; j_call: TRBJ2-7; clone_size: many; v_call: TRBV11-2; cdr3_aa: CASSLGSAGEQYF; cdr3_nt: TGTGCCAGCAGCCTCGGGTCCGCCGGCGAGCAGTACTTC
d_call: -; j_call: TRBJ1-1; clone_size: many; v_call: TRBV11-1; cdr3_aa: CASSLFDPSGTENTEAFF; cdr3_nt: TGTGCCAGCAGCTTATTCGACCCCTCCGGGACGGAGAACACTGAAGCTTTCTTT
d_call: -; j_call: TRBJ2-7; clone_size: many; v_call: TRBV28; cdr3_aa: CASSFVSGATYEQYF; cdr3_nt: TGTGCCAGCAGTTTCGTCTCGGGGGCCACCTACGAGCAGTACTTC
d_call: -; j_call: TRBJ1-4; clone_size: many; v_call: TRBV3-1; cdr3_aa: CASSPPSGGGGEKLFF; cdr3_nt: TGTGCCAGCAGCCCACCCAGCGGGGGAGGAGGTGAAAAACTGTTTTTT
d_call: TRBD2; j_call: TRBJ2-1; clone_size: -; v_call: TRBV19; cdr3_aa: CASSISGRGGNEQFF; cdr3_nt: TGTGCCAGTAGTATATCCGGGAGGGGGGGCAATGAGCAGTTCTTC
d_call: -; j_call: TRBJ2-1; clone_size: many; v_call: TRBV11-2; cdr3_aa: CASSPGRVYNEQFF; cdr3_nt: TGTGCCAGCAGCCCCGGTCGAGTCTACAATGAGCAGTTCTTC
d_call: TRBD2; j_call: TRBJ2-1; clone_size: many; v_call: TRBV18; cdr3_aa: CASSPPAAGGFDNEQFF; cdr3_nt: TGTGCCAGCTCACCACCGGCGGCGGGAGGGTTCGACAATGAGCAGTTCTTC
d_call: TRBD1; j_call: TRBJ2-7; clone_size: many; v_call: TRBV30; cdr3_aa: CAWSVDRDYEQYF; cdr3_nt: TGTGCCTGGAGTGTGGACAGGGACTACGAGCAGTACTTC
d_call: -; j_call: TRBJ2-7; clone_size: -; v_call: TRBV13; cdr3_aa: CASSSQTTARYEQYF; cdr3_nt: TGTGCCAGCAGCTCCCAGACGACAGCCCGCTACGAGCAGTACTTC
d_call: -; j_call: TRBJ1-6; clone_size: -; v_call: TRBV15; cdr3_aa: CATKRGEGAGNSPLHF; cdr3_nt: TGTGCCACCAAAAGGGGAGAGGGCGCGGGGAATTCACCCCTCCACTTT
d_call: -; j_call: TRBJ2-4; clone_size: -; v_call: TRBV29-1; cdr3_aa: CSVELGLGGNIQYF; cdr3_nt: TGCAGCGTTGAACTCGGACTGGGGGGAAACATTCAGTACTTC
d_call: -; j_call: TRBJ2-5; clone_size: many; v_call: TRBV30; cdr3_aa: CAWSPGVYKETQYF; cdr3_nt: TGTGCCTGGTCTCCAGGGGTCTACAAAGAGACCCAGTACTTC
d_call: TRBD1; j_call: TRBJ2-5; clone_size: many; v_call: TRBV27; cdr3_aa: CASSLSGRGRETQYF; cdr3_nt: TGTGCCAGCAGTTTATCGGGAAGGGGGCGAGAGACCCAGTACTTC
d_call: -; j_call: TRBJ1-6; clone_size: -; v_call: TRBV7-9; cdr3_aa: CASSLEHLGSPLHF; cdr3_nt: TGTGCCAGCAGCTTAGAACACCTCGGATCACCCCTCCACTTT
d_call: -; j_call: TRBJ1-1; clone_size: few; v_call: TRBV7-9; cdr3_aa: CASSTPQVNTEAFF; cdr3_nt: TGTGCCAGCAGTACCCCCCAAGTGAACACTGAAGCTTTCTTT
d_call: -; j_call: TRBJ1-1; clone_size: many; v_call: TRBV10-3; cdr3_aa: CAISKGAEMNTEAFF; cdr3_nt: TGTGCCATCAGTAAAGGCGCAGAGATGAACACTGAAGCTTTCTTT
d_call: TRBD2; j_call: TRBJ2-1; clone_size: -; v_call: TRBV6-5; cdr3_aa: CASSYGGRLAGEDEQFF; cdr3_nt: TGTGCCAGCAGTTACGGGGGAAGACTAGCGGGGGAAGATGAGCAGTTCTTC
d_call: -; j_call: TRBJ2-7; clone_size: many; v_call: TRBV3-1; cdr3_aa: CASSQDQAAVYEQYF; cdr3_nt: TGTGCCAGCAGCCAAGATCAAGCGGCGGTCTACGAGCAGTACTTC
d_call: -; j_call: TRBJ2-7; clone_size: many; v_call: TRBV20-1; cdr3_aa: CSADRSYEQYF; cdr3_nt: TGCAGTGCTGATAGAAGCTACGAGCAGTACTTC
d_call: -; j_call: TRBJ2-3; clone_size: many; v_call: TRBV20-1; cdr3_aa: CSAERQASTDTQYF; cdr3_nt: TGCAGTGCTGAGAGACAGGCCAGCACAGATACGCAGTATTTT
d_call: TRBD1; j_call: TRBJ2-3; clone_size: many; v_call: TRBV30; cdr3_aa: CAWSGQGGASAQTDTQYF; cdr3_nt: TGTGCCTGGAGTGGACAGGGGGGAGCTTCGGCTCAGACAGATACGCAGTATTTT
d_call: -; j_call: TRBJ2-3; clone_size: -; v_call: TRBV7-9; cdr3_aa: CASSPIGLDYTDTQYF; cdr3_nt: TGTGCCAGCAGCCCGATCGGACTTGACTATACAGATACGCAGTATTTT
d_call: TRBD2; j_call: TRBJ2-7; clone_size: many; v_call: TRBV9; cdr3_aa: CASSVWSVGEGSNEQYF; cdr3_nt: TGTGCCAGCAGCGTATGGTCAGTAGGGGAGGGCTCCAACGAGCAGTACTTC
d_call: -; j_call: TRBJ1-1; clone_size: -; v_call: TRBV24-1; cdr3_aa: CATSDLNAPAQAFF; cdr3_nt: TGTGCCACCAGTGATTTGAACGCACCGGCGCAAGCTTTCTTT
d_call: -; j_call: TRBJ2-3; clone_size: many; v_call: TRBV30; cdr3_aa: CAWSGDTDTQYF; cdr3_nt: TGTGCCTGGAGTGGAGACACAGATACGCAGTATTTT
d_call: -; j_call: TRBJ1-1; clone_size: many; v_call: TRBV10-3; cdr3_aa: CAISEGRMNTEAFF; cdr3_nt: TGTGCCATCAGTGAGGGCAGGATGAACACTGAAGCTTTCTTT
d_call: -; j_call: TRBJ2-2; clone_size: many; v_call: TRBV12-3/TRBV12-4; cdr3_aa: CASTNTGELFF; cdr3_nt: TGTGCCAGCACGAACACCGGGGAGCTGTTTTTT
d_call: TRBD2; j_call: TRBJ2-5; clone_size: many; v_call: TRBV3-1; cdr3_aa: CASSQPLAGGQETQYF; cdr3_nt: TGTGCCAGCAGCCAACCACTAGCGGGGGGCCAAGAGACCCAGTACTTC
d_call: -; j_call: TRBJ2-7; clone_size: few; v_call: TRBV10-3; cdr3_aa: CAIRKQGGSYEQYF; cdr3_nt: TGTGCCATCAGGAAACAGGGAGGGTCCTACGAGCAGTACTTC
d_call: TRBD2; j_call: TRBJ2-1; clone_size: many; v_call: TRBV2; cdr3_aa: CASTDRTSGNNEQFF; cdr3_nt: TGTGCCAGCACCGACAGGACTAGCGGGAACAATGAGCAGTTCTTC
d_call: -; j_call: TRBJ2-7; clone_size: -; v_call: TRBV4-1; cdr3_aa: CASSQGVQGYEQYF; cdr3_nt: TGCGCCAGCAGCCAAGGGGTACAGGGCTACGAGCAGTACTTC
d_call: TRBD1; j_call: TRBJ2-7; clone_size: many; v_call: TRBV10-3; cdr3_aa: CAINRGFEDEQYF; cdr3_nt: TGTGCCATTAACAGGGGGTTTGAGGACGAGCAGTACTTC
d_call: TRBD1; j_call: TRBJ2-1; clone_size: many; v_call: TRBV30; cdr3_aa: CAYLTTTGALGSYNEQFF; cdr3_nt: TGTGCCTACCTAACAACCACAGGGGCCCTCGGCTCCTACAATGAGCAGTTCTTC